These T cell receptor beta chains were read from a single sample in a study of T cells expressing NK-cell markers. With the 5' RACE reads reprocessed, TCRdb shows one record per CDR3 protein and no DNA. In all, the sample yields under 200,000 distinct CDR3 sequences. Sequencing input: blood T cells: a sorted CD56 or NKG2C T cell subset, CD4+ or CD8+ T cells, or bulk PBMC T cells (not recorded which). The receptors were gathered from a woman aged 18-69 years in good health. Each CDR3 is given with its conserved first and last residue. Fields, in order: V gene, J gene, CDR3 protein.

TRBV7-9	TRBJ1-1	CASSLAGVSDTEAFF
TRBV2	TRBJ2-2	CASSGLAGGFTGELFF
TRBV7-8	TRBJ2-7	CASSPASGSGLEQYF
TRBV10-3	TRBJ2-2	CAIGENTGELFF
TRBV24-1	TRBJ1-1	CATSGTGGVNTEAFF
TRBV4-2	TRBJ2-1	CASSQEGTSSKQFF
TRBV18	TRBJ2-1	CASSPGLANEQFF
TRBV29-1	TRBJ2-5	CSAGHTQETQYF
TRBV15	TRBJ2-7	CATSRDLSDRPLRNF
TRBV20-1	TRBJ2-7	CSASRADNYEQYF
TRBV4-2	TRBJ2-2	CASSQVPTGLTGELFF
TRBV10-2	TRBJ1-2	CASSHGTGDYGYTF
TRBV2	TRBJ2-7	CASSEQGAIYEQYF
TRBV7-6	TRBJ1-4	CASSFFQSNEKLFF
TRBV20-1	TRBJ2-2	CSARAGLARDTGELFF
TRBV6-5	TRBJ2-3	CASSYSMVGTTDTQYF
TRBV11-1	TRBJ2-6	CASSLRGTGRSGANVLTF
TRBV6-2/TRBV6-3	TRBJ2-1	CASSYSWTSGANEQFF
TRBV12-3/TRBV12-4	TRBJ1-6	CASSFGQGFNSPLHF
TRBV20-1	TRBJ2-3	CSARDNRVSQEYF
TRBV20-1	TRBJ2-6	CSATQPGANVLTF
TRBV10-3	TRBJ1-1	CATAGGPNTEAFF
TRBV5-1	TRBJ2-2	CASSSGLASTGELFF
TRBV29-1	TRBJ2-7	CSVEATGPYEQYF
TRBV6-5	TRBJ1-3	CASSYATDGHSGNTIYF
TRBV27	TRBJ2-7	CAIPPLKGTFLYYEQYF
TRBV7-8	TRBJ2-6	CASSSERRLGSSGANVLTF
TRBV5-1	TRBJ2-5	CASSLGPGQGQETQYF
TRBV7-2	TRBJ2-7	CASSPGTSGRLSYEQYF
TRBV12-3/TRBV12-4	TRBJ2-7	CASSLALLAGMEQYF
TRBV12-3/TRBV12-4	TRBJ2-7	CASSLASGGPYEQYF
TRBV3-1	TRBJ1-4	CASRRDSPNEKLFF
TRBV9	TRBJ2-2	CASSVGGRDTGELFF
TRBV5-1	TRBJ2-1	CASSLRTGQGNEQFF
TRBV24-1	TRBJ2-5	CATSDRGRLGADETQYF
TRBV5-1	TRBJ2-1	CASSQQGTGVNEQFF
TRBV15	TRBJ1-6	CATSRPGGFGSPLHF
TRBV7-3	TRBJ2-3	CASSRTATSTDTQYF
TRBV6-1	TRBJ1-2	CASSPSPGAHGYTF
TRBV9	TRBJ2-2	CASSSHRGPNTGELFF
TRBV4-2	TRBJ2-7	CASSQERGVYRGRAHEQYF
TRBV12-5	TRBJ1-4	CASGSGSNNEKLFF
TRBV4-2	TRBJ2-5	CASSQNYQETQYF
TRBV27	TRBJ1-5	CASSLRQYSNQPQHF
TRBV2	TRBJ2-6	CASSGLREATGANVLTF